Listed here is a single T cell receptor beta chain. The CDR3 is made up of 15 amino acids. In germline, CDR1 is SGHVS, CDR2 FQNEAQ. The data derive from a study of T cell repertoires in ileal Crohn's disease. Generated by immunoSEQ multiplex PCR, the TCRdb table keeps only in-frame clones and is missing some. The sample records 15,000 to 20,000 clones, roughly 91% being singletons. The sequencing input was ileal tissue. The chain combines TRBV7-8 with TRBJ2-5; D may be TRBD1 (6 bases). The tail of the sequence fits TRBJ2-7 better, so the J call may be wrong. The receptor was isolated from an adult with Crohn's disease. The CDR3, as DNA: TGTGCCAGCAGCTTTACCAGGGGAAGCTCCTACGAGCAGTACTTC. This codes for CASSFTRGSSYEQYF.